These 4 T cell receptor beta chains originate from one sample sequenced in a study of cytomegalovirus exposure and HLA in healthy donors (dated 2017 in TCRdb). To prepare the library, the immunoSEQ multiplex PCR assay was applied. A mixture of 60 forward primers for TCR Vbeta segments and 13 reverse primers for TCR Jbeta segments was used in the multiplex PCR. TCRdb limited this immuneACCESS table to in-frame rearrangements with V and J called. A share of clones is missing; checked studies link under half to unresolved V genes, and the rest is unexplained. The sample contains some 98,000 clones, about a tenth of them found a single time. Of the sample, 5.1% is held by the ten largest clones. The sequenced material came from PBMCs. These receptors were collected from a man over 45 in good health and CMV-seropositive.

The V and J genes are TRBV28 and TRBJ1-1; 8 nucleotides agree with TRBD1. After removal of 5 bases from V and 10 bases from J, the junction contained 9 bases not matched to a gene. The CDR3 is 13 residues long. Germline assignment: CDR1 MDHEN and CDR2 SYDVKM. CDR3 protein: CASSMDRATRAFF. CDR3 nucleotides: TGTGCCAGCAGTATGGACAGGGCAACCCGAGCTTTCTTT.

V is TRBV11-1 and J is TRBJ2-7; a possible D gene is TRBD2 (5 bases). The germline CDR1 and CDR2 sequences are SGHAT and FQDESV (reference sequence). Trimming took off 1 base at V and 2 bases at J, with 12 bases between the two ends. The CDR3 is 15 amino acids. This CDR3 is CASSLDPAGTYEQYF. DNA of the CDR3: TGTGCCAGCAGCTTAGACCCGGCGGGTACCTACGAGCAGTACTTC.

The V gene is TRBV4-2, the J gene TRBJ2-5, with 8 bases that match TRBD1. The DNA matches TRBJ2-7 better at its end, which makes the J call doubtful. Germline loops: CDR1 LGHNA, CDR2 YNFKEQ. The CDR3 has 15 amino acids. The CDR3 loop reads CASSPNQGARYEQYF. The CDR3 bases are TGTGCCAGCAGCCCTAACCAGGGGGCGCGCTACGAGCAGTACTTC.

The rearrangement uses TRBV7-6 and TRBJ2-1, with 16 bases lining up with TRBD2. In germline, CDR1 is SGHVS, CDR2 FNYEAQ. Germline trimming cut 5 bases from V and 8 bases from J; bases unmatched to any gene: 9. This CDR3 region has 17 residues. CDR3 region: CASSMGLAGGPGDEQFF. For the CDR3, the DNA is TGTGCCAGCAGCATGGGACTAGCGGGAGGGCCTGGGGATGAGCAGTTCTTC.